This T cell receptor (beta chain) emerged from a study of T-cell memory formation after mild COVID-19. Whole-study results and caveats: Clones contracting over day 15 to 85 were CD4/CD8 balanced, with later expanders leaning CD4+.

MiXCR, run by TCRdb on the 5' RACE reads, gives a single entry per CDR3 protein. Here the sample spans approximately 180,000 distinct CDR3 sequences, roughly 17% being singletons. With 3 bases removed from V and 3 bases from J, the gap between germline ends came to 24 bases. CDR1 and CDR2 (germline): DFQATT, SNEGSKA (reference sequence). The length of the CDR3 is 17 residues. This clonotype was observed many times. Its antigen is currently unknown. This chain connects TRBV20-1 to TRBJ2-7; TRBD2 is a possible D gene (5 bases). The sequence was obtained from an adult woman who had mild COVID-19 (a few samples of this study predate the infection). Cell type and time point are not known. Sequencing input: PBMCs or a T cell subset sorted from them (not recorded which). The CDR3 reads CSARKESGLAVDYEQYF. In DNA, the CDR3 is TGCAGTGCTAGGAAGGAATCCGGTCTAGCAGTAGACTACGAGCAGTACTTC.